The 10 T cell receptor beta chains listed next were all sequenced from one sample in a study of blood T cell repertoires in COVID-19. Sequenced by immunoSEQ multiplex PCR; TCRdb stores in-frame clones only, minus some. The data show some 78,000 clones, around 84% seen once. Sequenced sample: peripheral blood. The receptors originated from a man in his fifties or sixties with acute or convalescent COVID-19.

This clone was counted between two and nine times. As DNA, the CDR3 is TGTGCCAGCAGACGCTTGGGACAGGGTATGAACTATGGCTACACCTTC. Protein: CASRRLGQGMNYGYTF. The V and J genes are TRBV13 and TRBJ1-2; 9 nucleotides align to TRBD1. Per germline, CDR1 PRHDT and CDR2 FYEKMQ (reference sequence). The ends lost 6 bases at V and 2 bases at J; junction bases unmatched: 10. The CDR3 is 16 residues long.

The genes are TRBV20-1 and TRBJ1-2; possibly TRBD1 for D (5 bases). Between the trimmed V and J ends, which lost 3 bases and 4 bases, there was a span of 21 bases. CDR1 and CDR2 (germline): DFQATT, SNEGSKA (reference sequence). The CDR3 has 16 residues. CDR3 sequence: CSASRAWGREGYGYTF. CDR3 sequence (DNA): TGCAGTGCTAGTAGGGCATGGGGCAGGGAGGGCTATGGCTACACCTTC.

V gene TRBV3-1 (or the pseudogene TRBV3-2) combines with J gene TRBJ1-5; D is perhaps TRBD1 (5 bases). Germline CDR1 and CDR2: LGHDT and YNNKEL (reference sequence). V was pared by 4 bases and J by 0 bases, with 16 bases between. This CDR3 spans 17 amino acids. The CDR3 region is CASSPLLDRYSNQPQHF. The CDR3 region has the DNA TGTGCCAGCAGCCCACTGCTTGACAGATATAGCAATCAGCCCCAGCATTTT.

V gene TRBV6-5 combines with J gene TRBJ2-3; D is unresolved. The V gene's germline CDR1 is MNHEY and CDR2 SVGAGI. This CDR3 region has 13 residues. Trimming left V 10 bases short and J 0 bases short, with 11 bases between. The CDR3 DNA reads as TGTGCCACTACACAGCCTAGCACAGATACGCAGTATTTT. Amino acids: CATTQPSTDTQYF.

The rearrangement joins TRBV6-5 to TRBJ2-6, with a weak D call TRBD2 (5 bases). CDR3 length equals 15 residues. The V gene lost 7 bases and the J gene lost 2 bases, with 12 bases spanning the gap. Germline V gene lookup returns CDR1 MNHEY and CDR2 SVGAGI. In DNA, the CDR3 is TGTGCCAGCAAACCCGGGCGGGCTGGGGCCAACGTCCTGACTTTC. As protein: CASKPGRAGANVLTF.

This clone was detected only a few times. The chain couples TRBV4-1 to TRBJ2-2, with TRBD2 matching 7 bases. The CDR3 has 17 amino acids. Trimming removed 4 bases from V and 1 base from J; junction bases left unmatched: 9. Germline CDR1 MGHRA, CDR2 YSYEKL. For the CDR3, the DNA is TGCGCCAGCAGCCCCAACTTAGGCGGGGGGAACACCGGGGAGCTGTTTTTT. Protein product: CASSPNLGGGNTGELFF.

The V gene is TRBV15, the J gene TRBJ1-5, with D perhaps matching TRBD1 (6 bases). This CDR3 is 15 amino acids long. Germline V gene data show CDR1 as LNHNV and CDR2 as YYDKDF (reference sequence). Trimming shortened V by 1 base and J by 5 bases, and 12 bases separated the two germline ends. CDR3 in DNA: TGTGCCACCAGCAGAGGGGTGACAGGCGATCAGCCCCAGCATTTT. Its protein is CATSRGVTGDQPQHF.

Of note for this clone: At the DNA level, this CDR3 is encoded by other sequences in the same sample as well. The chain has TRBV5-1 and TRBJ2-4, with 7 bases that match TRBD1. Germline V gene lookup returns CDR1 SGHRS and CDR2 YFSETQ. The CDR3 is 14 residues long. Losses at the gene ends were 2 bases for V and 3 bases for J; bases not matched to a gene: 2. CDR3 DNA: TGCGCCAGCAGCTTAGACAGGGACAAAAACATTCAGTACTTC. This encodes CASSLDRDKNIQYF.

In DNA form, the CDR3 reads TGTGCCAGCAGCTACGGGACAGAAAATCAGCCCCAGCATTTT. Its protein is CASSYGTENQPQHF. The chain joins TRBV7-9 to TRBJ1-5; 7 positions agree with TRBD1. The ends lost 4 bases at V and 4 bases at J; junction bases unmatched: 4. Germline V CDR1 and CDR2: SEHNR, FQNEAQ (reference sequence). CDR3 length: 14 residues.

The chain employs TRBV11-1 and TRBJ1-1; a possible D gene is TRBD1 (5 bases). The CDR3 runs 12 residues. Trimming left V 4 bases short and J 8 bases short, with 11 bases between. Germline CDR1 is SGHAT and CDR2 is FQDESV (reference sequence). The CDR3 DNA follows: TGTGCCAGCAGCTATGGGACTCCAGAAGCTTTCTTT. It encodes CASSYGTPEAFF.